Sequencing of this TCR beta chain was carried out in a study of cytomegalovirus exposure and HLA in healthy donors. This clone was observed a few times. Its antigen is still unknown. Sequencing used immunoSEQ multiplex PCR; TCRdb keeps in-frame clones, though not all of them. This sample yields about 190,000 clones, of which more than 75% are seen a single time; more than 1.1% belongs to the top ten. Notes on the study in general: CMV antigen specificity was confirmed in vitro for a few CMV-associated chains.

The sequencing sample was made of PBMCs. The TCR originated in a woman between 18 and 30 years old in good health and CMV-seronegative.

The CDR3 bases are TGTGCCAGCAGCCAAGCTCGCGGTTTGCGGAACAATGAGCAGTTCTTC. Translated: CASSQARGLRNNEQFF. The rearrangement uses TRBV14 and TRBJ2-1; D not resolved. This CDR3 contains 16 residues. Germline loops: CDR1 SGHDN, CDR2 FVKESK. V lost 1 base to trimming and J lost 5 bases, with 15 bases between them.